A selection of T cell receptor beta chains follows, all from one sample in a study of blood T cell repertoires in COVID-19. TCRdb's table, derived via immunoSEQ multiplex PCR, lists solely in-frame clones and lacks some. The sample includes roughly 250,000 clones, 83% seen only once; the top ten take about 3.9%. Source material: PBMCs or T cells enriched from blood (not recorded which). Source of these receptors: a woman aged 40 to 50 who had been exposed to COVID-19. CDR3s include the opening cysteine and the closing phenylalanine or tryptophan. Each record gives: J gene, D gene, V gene, CDR3 DNA, CDR3 protein. D genes are given only for firm matches.

J: TRBJ2-7; D: NA; V: TRBV5-6; DNA: TGTGCCAGCAGCCTAAATGCGGAGCAGTACTTC; CDR3: CASSLNAEQYF
J: TRBJ2-7; D: TRBD1; V: TRBV7-9; DNA: TGTGCCAGCAGCCAGACAGGGGACAAGAGGGGGCAGTACTTC; CDR3: CASSQTGDKRGQYF
J: TRBJ1-1; D: TRBD1; V: TRBV9; DNA: TGTGCCAGCAGCTCCGACCGTCGGGACAGGGCTGAAGCTTTCTTT; CDR3: CASSSDRRDRAEAFF
J: TRBJ2-6; D: TRBD1; V: TRBV18; DNA: TGTGCCAGCTCACCAGGGACAGGGGCAAAAGTCTCGGACGTCCTGACTTTC; CDR3: CASSPGTGAKVSDVLTF
J: TRBJ1-5; D: TRBD1; V: TRBV4-1; DNA: TGCGCCAGCAGCCAAGAGGGACAGGGGGGAGGTCAGCCCCAGCATTTT; CDR3: CASSQEGQGGGQPQHF
J: TRBJ2-7; D: NA; V: TRBV5-1; DNA: TGCGCCAGCAGCGCGGCGGCAGACCAACCTCACGAGCAGTACTTC; CDR3: CASSAAADQPHEQYF
J: TRBJ2-1; D: NA; V: TRBV5-4; DNA: TGTGCCAGCAGCGCGGGACAGCTAAATGAGCAGTTCTTC; CDR3: CASSAGQLNEQFF
J: TRBJ1-6; D: NA; V: TRBV7-2; DNA: TGTGCCAGCAGCCCCACGGCGGGAAATAATTCACCCCTCCACTTT; CDR3: CASSPTAGNNSPLHF
J: TRBJ1-2; D: NA; V: TRBV3-1/TRBV3-2; DNA: TGTGCCAGCAGCCAAGTGGGCGCATCTTATGGCTACACCTTC; CDR3: CASSQVGASYGYTF
J: TRBJ1-2; D: TRBD1; V: TRBV2; DNA: TGTGCCAGCAGGTCGGACAGGGACTATGGCTACACCTTC; CDR3: CASRSDRDYGYTF
J: TRBJ1-5; D: TRBD1; V: TRBV6-4; DNA: TGTGCCAGCAGTGAAGTATCCGGGGACAGGCTGGTTTTGTGGCCCCAGCATTTT; CDR3: CASSEVSGDRLVLWPQHF
J: TRBJ1-2; D: NA; V: TRBV5-4; DNA: TGTGCCAGCACCCCCGAGGTCGGCTATGGCTACACCTTC; CDR3: CASTPEVGYGYTF
J: TRBJ1-3; D: NA; V: TRBV11-2; DNA: TGTGCCAGCTCGACGGGGTTGGGTACGGCTGGAAACACCATATATTTT; CDR3: CASSTGLGTAGNTIYF
J: TRBJ1-2; D: NA; V: TRBV27; DNA: TGTGCCAGCAGTACAGGGCCCAACTATGGCTACACCTTC; CDR3: CASSTGPNYGYTF